This T cell receptor beta chain was retrieved from a study of PD-L1 blockade in urothelial cancer. The overall study: Patients began atezolizumab, 1,200 mg intravenously every 3 weeks, in about 2014. From 0 to 3 prior chemotherapy regimens had been given to the patients.

The assay was immunoSEQ multiplex PCR, and TCRdb's table has in-frame clones only and misses some. This table has roughly 100,000 clones, around four fifths appearing once. The germline gives CDR1 MGHDK, CDR2 SYGVNS. The CDR3 loop spans 12 amino acids. Trimming stripped 4 bases from V and 6 bases from J, with 6 bases between. The time point denotes: peripheral blood 6 weeks after treatment start. The patients had locally advanced or metastatic urothelial carcinoma. The receptor's source is a man between 65 and 80 years old with urothelial cancer. The sequencing here drew on PBMCs, taken around atezolizumab (anti-PD-L1) treatment. The rearrangement uses TRBV25-1 and TRBJ2-2, with a possible D match to TRBD2 (5 bases). CDR3 DNA sequence: TGTGCCAGCAGTGTGGGAGCCGGGGAGCTGTTTTTT. As protein: CASSVGAGELFF.